A selection of T cell receptor beta chains follows, all from one sample in a study of Graves' ophthalmopathy and Graves' hyperthyroidism. In TCRdb, the multiplex PCR reads were re-called with MiXCR into one record per CDR3 protein. The table has about 500,000 distinct CDR3 sequences, approximately 37% seen once. Input material: peripheral blood or thyroid tissue (not recorded which). Receptors were obtained from an adult man with Graves' hyperthyroidism. CDR3s include the opening cysteine and the closing phenylalanine or tryptophan. Fields, in order: clone size, J gene, D gene, V gene, CDR3 protein, CDR3 DNA. The D gene is left open where the match is weak. Size is omitted from some rows. Given values are once, few, many or a class for expanded clones.

many | TRBJ1-6 | TRBD1 | TRBV6-1 | CASSEAAGQGRSPLHF | TGTGCCAGCAGTGAAGCGGCGGGACAGGGGAGATCACCCCTCCACTTT
NA | TRBJ2-1 | NA | TRBV14 | CASSPMGGPNNEQFF | TGTGCCAGCAGCCCTATGGGGGGACCTAACAATGAGCAGTTCTTC
NA | TRBJ2-7 | TRBD1 | TRBV5-1 | CASSFRDRGNERYF | TGTGCCAGCAGCTTCCGGGACAGGGGTAACGAGCGGTACTTC
NA | TRBJ1-2 | NA | TRBV25-1 | CASSEKAGVGYTF | TGTGCCAGCAGTGAGAAAGCGGGAGTTGGCTACACCTTC
NA | TRBJ2-6 | TRBD1 | TRBV2 | CASVGQGLWANVLTF | TGTGCCAGCGTGGGACAGGGATTGTGGGCCAACGTCCTGACTTTC
many | TRBJ1-1 | TRBD1 | TRBV20-1 | CSAIKDRAGFAAFF | TGCAGTGCTATCAAGGACAGGGCGGGTTTTGCGGCTTTCTTT
NA | TRBJ1-1 | TRBD1 | TRBV10-3 | CAIRPGQGIAEAFF | TGTGCCATCCGACCGGGACAGGGTATCGCTGAAGCTTTCTTT
NA | TRBJ2-6 | NA | TRBV7-2 | CASSLSAGSSSGANVLTF | TGTGCCAGCAGCTTATCCGCGGGGAGCTCCTCTGGGGCCAACGTCCTGACCTTC
NA | TRBJ2-3 | NA | TRBV10-1 | CASSEGHSTDTQYF | TGCGCCAGCAGTGAGGGACATAGCACAGATACGCAGTATTTT
many | TRBJ1-2 | NA | TRBV20-1 | CSARDGTYGYTF | TGCAGTGCTAGAGACGGAACCTATGGCTACACCTTC
NA | TRBJ1-2 | TRBD1 | TRBV29-1 | CSPDRVAVYGYTF | TGCAGCCCGGACAGGGTAGCTGTCTATGGCTACACCTTC
many | TRBJ1-5 | NA | TRBV20-1 | CSAIGNINQPQHF | TGCAGTGCTATAGGAAATATTAATCAGCCCCAGCATTTT
many | TRBJ2-5 | NA | TRBV9 | CASSVSGIQETQYF | TGTGCCAGCAGCGTCTCAGGGATCCAAGAGACCCAGTACTTC
many | TRBJ2-7 | NA | TRBV7-8 | CASSAAQGEQYF | TGTGCCAGCAGCGCCGCTCAGGGCGAGCAGTACTTC
many | TRBJ2-7 | TRBD2 | TRBV20-1 | CSARGSLAGVAGEQYF | TGCAGTGCTAGAGGTTCCCTAGCGGGAGTTGCGGGCGAGCAGTACTTC
few | TRBJ1-4 | NA | TRBV6-6 | CASSDNSRGINEKLFF | TGTGCCAGCAGTGACAATTCCAGGGGAATAAATGAAAAACTGTTTTTT
NA | TRBJ1-1 | NA | TRBV7-9 | CASSRVRARNTEASF | TGTGCCAGCAGCAGGGTCAGGGCTAGGAACACTGAAGCTTCCTTT
once | TRBJ2-1 | NA | TRBV2 | CASSDRVEGEQFF | TGTGCCAGCAGTGACAGAGTGGAAGGTGAGCAGTTCTTC